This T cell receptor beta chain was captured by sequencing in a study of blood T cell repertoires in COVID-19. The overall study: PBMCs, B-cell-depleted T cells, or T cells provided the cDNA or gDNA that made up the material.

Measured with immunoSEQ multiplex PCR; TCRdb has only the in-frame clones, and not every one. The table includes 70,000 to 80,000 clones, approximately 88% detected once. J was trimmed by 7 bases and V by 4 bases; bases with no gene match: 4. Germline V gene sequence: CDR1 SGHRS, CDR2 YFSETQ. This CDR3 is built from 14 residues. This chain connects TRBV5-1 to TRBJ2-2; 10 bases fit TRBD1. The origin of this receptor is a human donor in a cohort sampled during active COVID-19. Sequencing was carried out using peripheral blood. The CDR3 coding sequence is TGCGCCAGCAGCCAAGGGACAGGGGACGGGGAGCTGTTTTTT. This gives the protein CASSQGTGDGELFF.